The 13 T cell receptor beta chains given below trace back to one sample, sequenced in a study of spatial heterogeneity in lung cancer. The time point: blood at routine non-recurrence follow-up after resection. TCRdb used MiXCR to reprocess the 5' RACE reads, holding one entry per CDR3 protein. The data show around 98,000 distinct CDR3 sequences, 15% to 20% seen once. The sample was PBMCs, taken at follow-up. The receptor set was obtained from a male donor with early-stage non-small cell lung cancer.

The chain is built from TRBV15 and TRBJ2-3, with 7 bases matching TRBD1. Germline CDR1 reads LNHNV; CDR2 reads YYDKDF (reference sequence). This CDR3 spans 18 amino acids. J lost 4 bases, V lost 2 bases, and 15 bases had no gene match. This CDR3 reads CATSRFRQGGLDSDTQYF. CDR3 in DNA: TGTGCCACCAGCAGATTCCGACAAGGGGGCTTGGACTCAGATACGCAGTATTTT.

This clonotype was recorded a few times. Here the CDR3 DNA reads TGTGCCAGCAGCTCCCAGGGGCCAAGAGCGGGGGCCGGCCTACGCACAGATACGCAGTATTTT. Amino acid sequence: CASSSQGPRAGAGLRTDTQYF. The V and J genes are TRBV7-9 and TRBJ2-3, with TRBD2 matching 8 bases. The CDR3 is 21 amino acids. Germline V gene sequence: CDR1 SEHNR, CDR2 FQNEAQ (reference sequence). The trim removed 4 bases at V and 1 base at J, leaving 22 bases unmatched.

The rearrangement uses TRBV30 and TRBJ1-1; D unresolved. Per the germline V gene, CDR1 is GTSNPN and CDR2 is SVGIG (reference sequence). The CDR3 totals 13 residues. Trimming removed 3 bases at V and 3 bases at J, with 11 bases between. CDR3 region: CAWSGEVDTEAFF. In DNA, the CDR3 is TGTGCCTGGAGCGGGGAGGTGGACACTGAAGCTTTCTTT.

The rearrangement uses TRBV7-2 and TRBJ2-1, with a possible D match to TRBD2 (5 bases). This CDR3 region has 15 residues. Between the trimmed V and J ends, which lost 5 bases and 3 bases, there was a span of 14 bases. From germline, CDR1 is SGHTA and CDR2 FQGNSA. This CDR3 is CASSQDSSNYNEQFF. The DNA for the CDR3 is TGTGCCAGCAGCCAGGACTCGTCGAACTACAATGAGCAGTTCTTC.

The J gene is TRBJ1-2, the V gene TRBV3-1; the match to TRBD1 covers 7 bases. This CDR3 has 16 amino acids. Germline V gene sequence: CDR1 LGHDT, CDR2 YNNKEL (reference sequence). The V segment lost 4 bases and the J segment 8 bases; nucleotides outside the gene matches: 16. CDR3 sequence (DNA): TGTGCCAGCAGCCCAACCCTTACCGACAGGGAGTCCGGCTACACCTTC. It is translated as CASSPTLTDRESGYTF.

Only a few counts were recorded for this clonotype. V usage is TRBV12-3 or TRBV12-4 and J usage is TRBJ2-2; no reliable D call. This CDR3 has 14 amino acids. V was clipped by 6 bases and J by 6 bases, with 14 bases between them. CDR3 protein: CASRLTESPGELFF. The CDR3, as DNA: TGTGCCAGCAGGCTAACAGAAAGTCCCGGGGAGCTGTTTTTT.

This clonotype has only a few counts. V and J are TRBV9 and TRBJ1-1; D call uncertain. The CDR3 covers 13 residues. Germline CDR1 is SGDLS and CDR2 is YYNGEE. Trimming removed 2 bases from V and 2 bases from J, with 7 bases in between. CDR3 in amino acids: CASSVPPNTEAFF. In nucleotides, the CDR3 is TGTGCCAGCAGCGTCCCCCCCAACACTGAAGCTTTCTTT.

This clonotype was counted only a few times. This chain links TRBV5-6 with TRBJ2-7; TRBD1 aligns across 8 bases. V trimming: 6 bases; J trimming: 2 bases; junction bases outside the gene matches: 7. This CDR3 is built from 14 residues. Germline values: CDR1 SGHDT, CDR2 YYEEEE. This chain's CDR3 is CASTQTGVTYEQYV. In DNA, the CDR3 is TGTGCCAGCACCCAGACAGGGGTTACCTACGAGCAGTACGTC.

The J gene is TRBJ1-3, the V gene TRBV6-5, with D possibly matching TRBD1 (5 bases). Germline-derived CDR1 and CDR2 are MNHEY and SVGAGI. Trimming stripped 4 bases from V and 4 bases from J, with 20 bases between. This CDR3 has 17 residues. The CDR3 loop is CASSSLLRGRGGNTIYF. In DNA form, the CDR3 reads TGTGCCAGCAGTTCTCTCCTGAGAGGGAGGGGAGGAAACACCATATATTTT.

In this sample, this clonotype turned up a few times. This chain joins TRBV5-6 and TRBJ1-5, with 7 bases aligning to TRBD1. The CDR3 extends over 15 amino acids. Germline V gene sequence: CDR1 SGHDT, CDR2 YYEEEE. Unmatched junction bases numbered 4, after V lost 1 base and J lost 3 bases. For the CDR3, the DNA is TGTGCCAGCAGCTTGTGGGACAGATACAATCAGCCCCAGCATTTT. Translation gives CASSLWDRYNQPQHF.

The chain is built from TRBV4-2 and TRBJ1-5; D unclear. The CDR3 consists of 15 residues. The germline V and J ends were trimmed by 0 bases and 7 bases, with 13 bases remaining between them. Germline lookup yields CDR1 LGHNA and CDR2 YNFKEQ. In DNA form, the CDR3 reads TGTGCCAGCAGCCAAGATCCCGGCGTTGGACAGCCCCAGCATTTT. The encoded protein is CASSQDPGVGQPQHF.

The rearrangement joins TRBV7-9 to TRBJ2-7; D perhaps matches TRBD1 (5 bases). This CDR3 is built from 15 residues. The V and J ends lost 5 bases and 7 bases respectively, with 21 bases between them. In germline, CDR1 is SEHNR, CDR2 FQNEAQ (reference sequence). The DNA of the CDR3 is TGTGCCAGCAGCCCAAGTTGGGGCTCGGTTTTAGAGCAGTACTTC. Its translation is CASSPSWGSVLEQYF. Looking up the rest from reference TRBV7-9 and TRBJ2-7 gives the full variable domain: DTGVSQNPRHKITKRGQNVTFRCDPISEHNRLYWYRQTLGQGPEFLTYFQNEAQLEKSRLLSDRFSAERPKGSFSTLEIQRTEQGDSAMYLCASSPSWGSVLEQYFGPGTRLTVT.

This chain connects TRBV6-2 or TRBV6-3 to TRBJ1-2; D perhaps matches TRBD1 (5 bases). This CDR3 is 13 amino acids long. Germline values: CDR1 MNHEY, CDR2 SVGEGT. The V gene lost 5 bases and the J gene lost 3 bases, with 10 bases spanning the gap. The CDR3 DNA is TGTGCCAGCAGTGAGACAGACTACTATGGCTACACCTTC. This gives the protein CASSETDYYGYTF.